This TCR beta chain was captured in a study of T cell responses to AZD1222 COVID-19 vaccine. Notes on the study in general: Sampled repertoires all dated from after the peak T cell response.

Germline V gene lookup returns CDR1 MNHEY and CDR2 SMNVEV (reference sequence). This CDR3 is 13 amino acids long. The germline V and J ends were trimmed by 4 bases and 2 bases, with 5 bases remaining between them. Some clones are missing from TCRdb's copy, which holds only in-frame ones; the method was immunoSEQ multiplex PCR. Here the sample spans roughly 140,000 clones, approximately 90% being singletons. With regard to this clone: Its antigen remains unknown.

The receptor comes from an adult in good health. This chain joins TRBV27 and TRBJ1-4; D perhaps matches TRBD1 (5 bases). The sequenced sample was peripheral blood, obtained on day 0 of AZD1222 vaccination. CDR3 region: CASSWGTNEKLFF. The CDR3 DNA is TGTGCCAGCAGTTGGGGCACTAATGAAAAACTGTTTTTT.